Listed here are 25 T cell receptor beta chains from one sample, sequenced in a study of breast tumors, draining lymph nodes, adjacent tissues (TCRdb year 2016). The axillary draining lymph nodes of breast cancer patients were the source of the lymph node samples. Library creation used multiplex PCR. Instrument on record: Illumina HiSeq 2000. The public reads were quality trimmed at Q25 with fastp and then assembled into clones with MiXCR by TCRdb, keeping productive beta chains. A single entry per CDR3 protein holds the most common genes and DNA from its merged rows. The sample includes 100,000 or so distinct CDR3 sequences, with about 20% observed a single time. The ten largest clonotypes hold approximately 1.2% of the sample. Sequencing was done on a sample of axillary lymph node tissue. The origin of the receptors is a female donor with breast cancer. Some clones in this sample may be carry-over from other donors' samples.

This chain joins TRBV19 and TRBJ2-2; D may correspond to TRBD1 or TRBD2 (5 bases each). CDR3 length equals 15 residues. Germline-derived CDR1 and CDR2 are LNHDA and SQIVND (reference sequence). Deletions cut 4 bases from V and 6 bases from J, with 15 bases between. CDR3: CASSRGAGAAGELFF. In DNA, the CDR3 is TGTGCCAGTAGTAGAGGGGCTGGGGCGGCCGGGGAGCTGTTTTTT. Full variable domain (remainder filled in from reference TRBV19 and TRBJ2-2): DGGITQSPKYLFRKEGQNVTLSCEQNLNHDAMYWYRQDPGQGLRLIYYSQIVNDFQKGDIAEGYSVSREKKESFPLTVTSAQKNPTAFYLCASSRGAGAAGELFFGEGSRLTVL.

This clonotype was recorded a few times. The chain is built from TRBV15 and TRBJ1-1, with D possibly TRBD1 on 6 matching bases. Germline V gene data show CDR1 as LNHNV and CDR2 as YYDKDF (reference sequence). The CDR3 extends over 16 amino acids. The V end was cut by 4 bases, the J end by 0 bases, with 15 bases between. The CDR3 DNA follows: TGTGCCACCAGCACCTCTACTGACAGGCTGAACACTGAAGCTTTCTTT. This sequence encodes CATSTSTDRLNTEAFF.

The rearrangement links TRBV28 to TRBJ2-1; 9 bases are a match to TRBD1. V was pared by 6 bases and J by 4 bases, with 10 bases of the junction left unmatched. Germline assignment: CDR1 MDHEN and CDR2 SYDVKM. The CDR3 consists of 16 residues. This CDR3 is CASSLRPGTGYNEQFF. The CDR3 DNA is TGTGCCAGCAGCCTGCGTCCGGGGACAGGGTACAATGAGCAGTTCTTC.

This clonotype showed up many times. CDR3 in amino acids: CASSPERGGYTF. DNA of the CDR3: TGTGCCAGCAGCCCGGAACGAGGTGGCTACACCTTC. The chain links TRBV4-2 to TRBJ1-2; D unresolved. The CDR3 has 12 residues. CDR1 is LGHNA and CDR2 is YNFKEQ in the germline V gene. The germline V and J ends were trimmed by 4 bases and 7 bases, with 10 bases remaining between them.

The chain links TRBV20-1 to TRBJ2-1; 10 bases are a match to TRBD2. The germline V gene encodes CDR1 DFQATT and CDR2 SNEGSKA (reference sequence). Germline trimming cut 4 bases from V and 0 bases from J; bases unmatched to any gene: 0. The CDR3 extends over 14 amino acids. Here the CDR3 DNA reads TGCAGTGCTACTAGCGGGAGCTCCTACAATGAGCAGTTCTTC. As protein: CSATSGSSYNEQFF.

A few counts support this clonotype. The chain recombines TRBV6-5 with TRBJ1-1; 9 nucleotides align to TRBD1. CDR1 is MNHEY, CDR2 SVGAGI, per germline. J lost 0 bases, V lost 5 bases, and 1 base had no gene match. This CDR3 region has 14 residues. CDR3 region: CASSGTGLNTEAFF. The CDR3 bases are TGTGCCAGCAGTGGGACAGGGTTGAACACTGAAGCTTTCTTT.

To note about this clonotype: This may come from a read error, since a much larger clone is one base off. The chain couples TRBV4-2 to TRBJ2-1; D is undetermined. CDR1 is LGHNA, CDR2 YNFKEQ, per germline. The CDR3 is 13 amino acids. The CDR3 DNA sequence: TGTGCCAGCAGCCAAGACGCTTACAATGGGCAGTTCTTC. It specifies CASSQDAYNGQFF.

This clonotype was observed many times. CDR3 amino acids: CASSVEPGHRYEQYF. The CDR3 nucleotides read TGTGCCAGCAGCGTAGAGCCAGGACATCGCTACGAGCAGTACTTC. This chain joins TRBV9 and TRBJ2-7; perhaps TRBD1 as D (5 bases). Germline V CDR1 and CDR2: SGDLS, YYNGEE. The CDR3 covers 15 residues. The V gene lost 0 bases and the J gene lost 3 bases, with 13 bases spanning the gap.

This clonotype was counted at least ten times. This chain links TRBV5-1 with TRBJ1-2, with D maybe TRBD1 (5 bases). The CDR3 has 16 residues. Trimming removed 2 bases from V and 6 bases from J, with 20 bases in between. The germline gives CDR1 SGHRS, CDR2 YFSETQ. The CDR3 DNA reads as TGCGCCAGCAGCTTAGGGCCCAGCCAGGGTGGTCATGGCTACACCTTC. This translates into CASSLGPSQGGHGYTF.

The chain joins TRBV2 to TRBJ1-1; the match to TRBD1 covers 8 bases. Germline assignment: CDR1 SNHLY and CDR2 FYNNEI. CDR3 size: 15 residues. The ends lost 8 bases at V and 0 bases at J; junction bases unmatched: 8. The CDR3 nucleotides are TGTGCCAGCGAGGAAGGACAGGGATTGAACACTGAAGCTTTCTTT. Translation gives CASEEGQGLNTEAFF.

There are many counts of this clonotype. This sequence joins TRBV6-5 and TRBJ2-3; 7 nucleotides align to TRBD1. Germline V gene sequence: CDR1 MNHEY, CDR2 SVGAGI. Losses at the gene ends were 6 bases for V and 6 bases for J; bases not matched to a gene: 9. This CDR3 spans 14 amino acids. The CDR3 DNA follows: TGTGCCAGCAGAAGCAGACAGGGTGGTGATACGCAGTATTTT. Translated, it gives CASRSRQGGDTQYF.

This clonotype was recorded many times. This chain links TRBV5-1 with TRBJ1-3; D unresolved. The CDR3 spans 14 residues. Germline values: CDR1 SGHRS, CDR2 YFSETQ. V lost 4 bases to trimming and J lost 0 bases, with 8 bases between them. The CDR3 region is CASSTDFSGNTIYF. In DNA form, the CDR3 reads TGCGCCAGCAGCACAGATTTCTCTGGAAACACCATATATTTT.

This clonotype showed up many times. This sequence joins TRBV12-3 or TRBV12-4 and TRBJ2-1, with TRBD2 matching over 9 bases. V dropped 10 bases and J dropped 7; count of bases not matched to a gene: 11. The CDR3 covers 14 residues. CDR3 region: CATLTSGSGNEQFF. CDR3 DNA: TGTGCCACTTTGACTAGCGGATCGGGGAATGAGCAGTTCTTC.

Many counts were recorded for this clonotype. The rearrangement joins TRBV6-5 to TRBJ2-7; 7 bases fit TRBD1. Germline V gene sequence: CDR1 MNHEY, CDR2 SVGAGI. The CDR3 has 15 amino acids. V lost 2 bases, J lost 0 bases, and 4 bases stayed unmatched. The CDR3: CASSYAQGISYEQYF. The CDR3 nucleotides are TGTGCCAGCAGTTACGCACAGGGGATCTCCTACGAGCAGTACTTC.

This clonotype was counted ten times or more. The rearrangement joins TRBV5-4 to TRBJ1-2, with D possibly being TRBD1 (6 bases). Trimming stripped 2 bases from V and 2 bases from J, with 13 bases between. Germline CDR1 is SGHNT and CDR2 is YYREEE (reference sequence). The CDR3 runs to 15 residues. Here the CDR3 DNA reads TGTGCCAGCAGCTTTGGGGCAGGGGACAACTATGGCTACACCTTC. It yields the protein CASSFGAGDNYGYTF.

This clonotype was recorded at least ten times. The chain combines TRBV11-2 with TRBJ2-1; no firm D call. The V and J ends lost 0 bases and 8 bases respectively, with 11 bases between them. Germline V gene data show CDR1 as SGHAT and CDR2 as FQNNGV. The CDR3 has 14 residues. This chain's CDR3 is CASSLDMGGHEQFF. For the CDR3, the DNA is TGTGCCAGCAGCTTAGATATGGGCGGCCATGAGCAGTTCTTC.

This clonotype occurred a few times. The chain joins TRBV3-1 to TRBJ2-1, with TRBD2 identical over 7 bases. CDR3 size: 16 residues. Trimming at V came to 4 bases and at J to 3 bases, leaving 9 bases not matched to a gene. The germline gives CDR1 LGHDT, CDR2 YNNKEL (reference sequence). CDR3 region: CASSRIASGYYNEQFF. CDR3 nucleotides: TGTGCCAGCAGCCGCATCGCTAGCGGATACTACAATGAGCAGTTCTTC.

Ten or more counts support this clonotype. This chain links TRBV29-1 with TRBJ2-2; D may be TRBD1 or TRBD2 (5 bases each). Germline V CDR1 and CDR2: SQVTM, ANQGSEA. The CDR3 spans 14 residues. V lost 6 bases and J 4 bases, leaving 15 bases between the germline ends. CDR3 residues: CSVLTGLLTGELFF. For the CDR3, the DNA is TGCAGCGTCCTCACGGGGCTTCTCACCGGGGAGCTGTTTTTT.

This clonotype appeared many times. The chain uses TRBV20-1 and TRBJ1-5; TRBD1 is a possible D gene (5 bases). The V gene's germline CDR1 is DFQATT and CDR2 SNEGSKA (reference sequence). CDR3 size: 15 residues. Trimming took off 6 bases at V and 0 bases at J, with 15 bases between the two ends. CDR3 residues: CSARTGGNSNQPQHF. As DNA, the CDR3 is TGCAGTGCCCGTACCGGGGGGAATAGCAATCAGCCCCAGCATTTT.

This clonotype was detected ten times or more. The chain carries TRBV5-6 and TRBJ1-6; D is unclear. Looked up from germline, CDR1 is SGHDT and CDR2 is YYEEEE. CDR3 length: 16 residues. V was shortened by 0 bases and J by 8 bases, with 15 bases between the two germline ends. As DNA, the CDR3 is TGTGCCAGCAGCTTGGGGTCGGGGAAACCCTATTCACCCCTCCACTTT. As protein: CASSLGSGKPYSPLHF.

This clonotype appeared many times. The chain combines TRBV14 with TRBJ2-7; D remains ambiguous. V lost 4 bases, J lost 0 bases, and 13 bases lay in between. Per germline, CDR1 SGHDN and CDR2 FVKESK. The CDR3 runs 15 residues. As DNA, the CDR3 is TGTGCCAGCAGCCCACTAACAGAGAGCTCCTACGAGCAGTACTTC. Translating it yields CASSPLTESSYEQYF. Using reference TRBV14 and TRBJ2-7 for the parts outside the CDR3, the full variable domain is EAGVTQFPSHSVIEKGQTVTLRCDPISGHDNLYWYRRVMGKEIKFLLHFVKESKQDESGMPNNRFLAERTGGTYSTLKVQPAELEDSGVYFCASSPLTESSYEQYFGPGTRLTVT.

This clonotype showed up many times. The chain is built from TRBV5-6 and TRBJ2-7, with D possibly matching TRBD1 (5 bases). Per the germline V gene, CDR1 is SGHDT and CDR2 is YYEEEE. V shed 0 bases and J shed 9 bases, with 13 bases lying between them. The CDR3 runs 13 residues. In nucleotides, the CDR3 is TGTGCCAGCAGCTTGGCGACAGTTTTCGGGCAGTACTTC. Translated: CASSLATVFGQYF.

The V and J genes are TRBV18 and TRBJ2-3; D possibly corresponds to TRBD1 (5 bases). The CDR3 sequence is 13 residues long. Per germline, CDR1 KGHSH and CDR2 LQKENI. The ends were cut back, 5 bases at V and 1 base at J, with 7 bases in the middle. The CDR3 spells CASSETGTDTQYF. The CDR3 DNA sequence: TGTGCCAGCTCAGAGACAGGCACAGATACGCAGTATTTT. Full variable domain (rest looked up from reference TRBV18 and TRBJ2-3): NAGVMQNPRHLVRRRGQEARLRCSPMKGHSHVYWYRQLPEEGLKFMVYLQKENIIDESGMPKERFSAEFPKEGPSILRIQQVVRGDSAAYFCASSETGTDTQYFGPGTRLTVL.

The sample holds many counts of this clonotype. The chain couples TRBV6-6 to TRBJ2-1; the D is unclear. Germline CDR1 and CDR2: MNHNY and SVGAGI (reference sequence). Trimming left V 6 bases short and J 6 bases short, with 12 bases between. CDR3 length: 13 residues. CDR3 sequence (DNA): TGTGCCAGCAGATCCGAGGCCGGCAATGAGCAGTTCTTC. Translating it yields CASRSEAGNEQFF.

The rearrangement uses TRBV27 and TRBJ2-1; 9 positions match TRBD2. This CDR3 contains 18 residues. CDR1 and CDR2 (germline): MNHEY, SMNVEV (reference sequence). V trimming: 7 bases; J trimming: 7 bases; junction bases outside the gene matches: 20. The CDR3, as DNA: TGTGCCAGCATCCCACGTGGAGCGGGAGGAAGTCGGGGGAATGAGCAGTTCTTC. Translating gives CASIPRGAGGSRGNEQFF.